These 20 T cell receptor beta chains share one sample of origin, sequenced in a study of cytomegalovirus exposure and HLA in healthy donors. The primer mix had 60 Vbeta and 13 Jbeta primers. Libraries were prepared by immunoSEQ multiplex PCR; TCRdb keeps only in-frame clonotypes and omits some of them. The profile covers about 150,000 clones, with 70% to 80% appearing a single time and 6% to 8.5% taken by the ten largest. The sequencing sample was made of PBMCs. These receptors originate from a man under 40 in good health and CMV-seropositive.

The chain employs TRBV11-2 and TRBJ2-5; TRBD1 matches 11 bases. J gave up 5 bases and V 5 bases, and 7 bases lay outside the gene matches. Germline-derived CDR1 and CDR2 are SGHAT and FQNNGV. The CDR3 covers 15 residues. CDR3 DNA: TGTGCCAGCAGCCCCGGACAGGGGGCGAAGGAGACCCAGTACTTC. Translated: CASSPGQGAKETQYF.

This chain's CDR3 is CASSAGQHTNYGYTF. The CDR3 DNA reads as TGCGCCAGCAGCGCGGGACAGCACACTAACTATGGCTACACCTTC. The chain couples TRBV5-1 to TRBJ1-2; 7 bases fit TRBD1. The germline V gene has CDR1 SGHRS and CDR2 YFSETQ. The CDR3 consists of 15 residues. J lost 0 bases, V lost 4 bases, and 6 bases had no gene match.

This chain links TRBV30 with TRBJ1-1, with 7 nucleotides matching TRBD1. This CDR3 region has 13 residues. The trim removed 2 bases at V and 3 bases at J, leaving 3 bases unmatched. The germline V gene encodes CDR1 GTSNPN and CDR2 SVGIG (reference sequence). CDR3: CAWSKDRDTEAFF. Written as DNA, the CDR3 is TGTGCCTGGAGTAAAGACAGGGACACTGAAGCTTTCTTT.

To note about this clone: The junction and the germline gene differ at one end; a read error may be behind it. V is TRBV15 and J is TRBJ2-5; TRBD2 is a possible D gene (7 bases). CDR3 length: 14 amino acids. The germline V gene has CDR1 LNHNV and CDR2 YYDKDF (reference sequence). For the CDR3, the DNA is TGTTCCACTAAAAGGGGGGGAGTCAGAGAGACCCAGTACTTC. It is translated as CSTKRGGVRETQYF.

The rearrangement joins TRBV30 to TRBJ1-6; TRBD1 might be the D (5 bases). The CDR3 has 15 amino acids. CDR1 and CDR2 from the germline V gene are GTSNPN and SVGIG (reference sequence). Trimming shortened V by 5 bases and J by 9 bases, and 20 bases separated the two germline ends. The CDR3 DNA sequence: TGTGCCTGGTCCTCCAACCCCGTAACAGGTTCACCCCTCCACTTT. The encoded protein is CAWSSNPVTGSPLHF.

The chain has TRBV7-2 and TRBJ1-2, with TRBD1 identical over 7 bases. Germline loops: CDR1 SGHTA, CDR2 FQGNSA. The ends lost 0 bases at V and 5 bases at J; junction bases unmatched: 6. The CDR3 covers 15 residues. CDR3 amino acids: CASSLAGTEIYGYTF. CDR3 bases: TGTGCCAGCAGCTTAGCCGGGACAGAAATTTATGGCTACACCTTC.

The CDR3 DNA reads as TGTGCCAGCAGTTTCACCTTCGGGACAGGGAAGGAGAATGGCTACACCTTC. It specifies CASSFTFGTGKENGYTF. This chain links TRBV28 with TRBJ1-2, with 9 bases aligning to TRBD1. The CDR3 totals 17 residues. Trimming removed 3 bases from V and 6 bases from J; junction bases left unmatched: 14. Germline CDR1 reads MDHEN; CDR2 reads SYDVKM.

The chain joins TRBV10-3 to TRBJ1-1; maybe TRBD1 (5 bases). Per the germline V gene, CDR1 is ENHRY and CDR2 is SYGVKD. CDR3 length: 12 residues. V was clipped by 10 bases and J by 3 bases, with 12 bases between them. The CDR3 bases are TGTGCCACAGGGTTGTCCGACACTGAAGCTTTCTTT. It codes for CATGLSDTEAFF.

This clone appeared once. The rearrangement joins TRBV11-2 to TRBJ1-2, with a possible D match to TRBD1 (5 bases). The length of the CDR3 is 17 residues. The germline CDR1 and CDR2 sequences are SGHAT and FQNNGV. Deletions cut 0 bases from V and 6 bases from J, with 20 bases between. The CDR3 loop is CASSLDPPGLLTNGYTF. In DNA form, the CDR3 reads TGTGCCAGCAGCTTAGATCCCCCGGGACTTCTAACAAATGGCTACACCTTC.

This chain connects TRBV5-1 to TRBJ1-1, with TRBD1 matching 7 bases. J lost 4 bases, V lost 0 bases, and 3 bases had no gene match. This CDR3 is built from 14 residues. The germline V gene has CDR1 SGHRS and CDR2 YFSETQ. The CDR3 reads CASSLDRGRTEAFF. DNA of the CDR3: TGCGCCAGCAGCTTGGACAGGGGTCGCACTGAAGCTTTCTTT.

The rearrangement links TRBV29-1 to TRBJ2-5; 7 nucleotides align to TRBD2. Judging by the DNA end, TRBJ2-7 fits better; the J call may be wrong. The CDR3 length is 12 residues. Germline assignment: CDR1 SQVTM and CDR2 ANQGSEA. The CDR3 bases are TGCAGCGTTGAAAGCGGGGCGGGCGAGCAGTACTTC. It yields the protein CSVESGAGEQYF.

The rearrangement links TRBV4-1 to TRBJ2-5; D call uncertain. V lost 0 bases and J 7 bases, leaving 6 bases between the germline ends. Germline lookup yields CDR1 MGHRA and CDR2 YSYEKL. The CDR3 is 12 amino acids. This CDR3 reads CASSQDGWTQYF. The CDR3 region has the DNA TGCGCCAGCAGCCAAGATGGCTGGACCCAGTACTTC.

The chain joins TRBV5-1 to TRBJ2-3; 10 nucleotides align to TRBD2. This CDR3 spans 16 amino acids. V dropped 4 bases and J dropped 2; count of bases not matched to a gene: 7. Germline V gene data show CDR1 as SGHRS and CDR2 as YFSETQ. The CDR3 loop is CASSRVTSGDTDTQYF. CDR3 coding DNA: TGCGCCAGCAGCAGGGTCACTAGCGGGGACACAGATACGCAGTATTTT.

The V and J genes are TRBV5-1 and TRBJ1-2, with D unresolved. In germline, CDR1 is SGHRS, CDR2 YFSETQ. V was trimmed by 0 bases and J by 6 bases, leaving 6 bases between them. This CDR3 comprises 12 residues. CDR3 protein: CASSLELHGYTF. In nucleotides, the CDR3 is TGCGCCAGCAGCTTGGAACTGCATGGCTACACCTTC. Variable domain in full (rest from reference TRBV5-1 and TRBJ1-2): KAGVTQTPRYLIKTRGQQVTLSCSPISGHRSVSWYQQTPGQGLQFLFEYFSETQRNKGNFPGRFSGRQFSNSRSEMNVSTLELGDSALYLCASSLELHGYTFGSGTRLTVV.

The chain links TRBV28 to TRBJ1-1; D might be TRBD1 (6 bases). CDR3 length: 18 amino acids. Germline lookup yields CDR1 MDHEN and CDR2 SYDVKM. The germline V and J ends were trimmed by 2 bases and 1 base, with 20 bases remaining between them. For the CDR3, the DNA is TGTGCCAGCAGTTTAAATTGGGGGGGGCGAGGAGGGAACACTGAAGCTTTCTTT. The encoded protein is CASSLNWGGRGGNTEAFF. The whole variable domain, remainder taken from reference TRBV28 and TRBJ1-1, is DVKVTQSSRYLVKRTGEKVFLECVQDMDHENMFWYRQDPGLGLRLIYFSYDVKMKEKGDIPEGYSVSREKKERFSLILESASTNQTSMYLCASSLNWGGRGGNTEAFFGQGTRLTVV.

The chain uses TRBV30 and TRBJ2-1; maybe TRBD2 (5 bases). The germline CDR1 and CDR2 sequences are GTSNPN and SVGIG (reference sequence). This CDR3 is built from 13 residues. V lost 2 bases to trimming and J lost 3 bases, with 8 bases between them. The CDR3 DNA is TGTGCCTGGAGTAAAGGAGGCTACAATGAGCAGTTCTTC. Amino acids: CAWSKGGYNEQFF.

The V gene is TRBV5-1, the J gene TRBJ2-4; no reliable D call. The CDR3 spans 12 residues. Germline assignment: CDR1 SGHRS and CDR2 YFSETQ. The V end was cut by 4 bases, the J end by 6 bases, with 8 bases between. Here the CDR3 reads CASSTEGNIQYF. In DNA, the CDR3 is TGCGCCAGCAGCACAGAAGGAAACATTCAGTACTTC.

This sequence joins TRBV30 and TRBJ2-7, with 7 bases identical to TRBD2. The CDR3 sequence is 11 residues long. Trimming took 2 bases from V and 7 from J; bases not matched to a gene: 2. Germline V CDR1 and CDR2: GTSNPN, SVGIG (reference sequence). In DNA form, the CDR3 reads TGTGCCTGGAGTTACGGGAGGGAGCAGTACTTC. Amino acid sequence: CAWSYGREQYF. Variable domain in full (rest from reference TRBV30 and TRBJ2-7): SQTIHQWPATLVQPVGSPLSLECTVEGTSNPNLYWYRQAAGRGLQLLFYSVGIGQISSEVPQNLSASRPQDRQFILSSKKLLLSDSGFYLCAWSYGREQYFGPGTRLTVT.

This chain joins TRBV4-2 and TRBJ2-3; 14 bases line up with TRBD2. Trimming cost V 0 bases and J 0 bases; bases outside gene matches: 5. CDR3 length: 19 residues. The germline V gene has CDR1 LGHNA and CDR2 YNFKEQ. CDR3 coding DNA: TGTGCCAGCAGCCAAGATGTGACTAGCGGGGGGGTGAGCACAGATACGCAGTATTTT. Translating it yields CASSQDVTSGGVSTDTQYF.

The chain links TRBV15 to TRBJ2-7, with 8 bases that match TRBD1. The trim removed 1 base at V and 2 bases at J, leaving 4 bases unmatched. Looked up from germline, CDR1 is LNHNV and CDR2 is YYDKDF (reference sequence). The CDR3 runs 15 residues. CDR3 in amino acids: CATSRVRTGTYEQYF. In DNA, the CDR3 is TGTGCCACCAGCAGAGTCCGGACAGGGACCTACGAGCAGTACTTC.